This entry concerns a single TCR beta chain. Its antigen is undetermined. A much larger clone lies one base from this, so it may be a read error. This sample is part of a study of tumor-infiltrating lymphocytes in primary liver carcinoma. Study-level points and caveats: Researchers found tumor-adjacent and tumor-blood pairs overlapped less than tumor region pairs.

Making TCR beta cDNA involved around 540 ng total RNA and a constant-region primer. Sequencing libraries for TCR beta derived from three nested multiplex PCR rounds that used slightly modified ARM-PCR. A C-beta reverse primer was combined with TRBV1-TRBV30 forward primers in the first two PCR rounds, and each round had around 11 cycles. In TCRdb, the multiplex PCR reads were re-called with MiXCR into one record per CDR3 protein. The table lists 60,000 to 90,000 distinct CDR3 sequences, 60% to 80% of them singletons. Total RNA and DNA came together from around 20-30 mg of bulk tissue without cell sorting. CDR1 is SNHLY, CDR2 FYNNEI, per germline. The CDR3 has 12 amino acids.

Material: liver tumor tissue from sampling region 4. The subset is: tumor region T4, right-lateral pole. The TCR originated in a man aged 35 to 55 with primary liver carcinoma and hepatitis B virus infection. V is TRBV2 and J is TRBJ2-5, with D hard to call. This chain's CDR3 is CASIEGEATQYF. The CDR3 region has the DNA TGTGCCAGCATTGAAGGTGAAGCGACCCAGTACTTC.